These 27 T cell receptor beta chains came from one sample sequenced in a study of cytomegalovirus exposure and HLA in healthy donors. Amplification used 60 Vbeta primers and 13 Jbeta primers. Sequenced by immunoSEQ multiplex PCR; TCRdb stores in-frame clones only, minus some. The sample carries roughly 140,000 clones, roughly 74% recorded once. The sequenced sample was PBMCs. The receptors here all came from a woman aged 18 to 35 in good health and CMV-seropositive.

This chain connects TRBV5-4 to TRBJ2-3; perhaps TRBD2 as D (5 bases). The CDR3 is 13 residues long. Per germline, CDR1 SGHNT and CDR2 YYREEE (reference sequence). V was pared by 0 bases and J by 5 bases, with 7 bases between. Here the CDR3 DNA reads TGTGCCAGCAGCTTGGCGGAGGTAGATACGCAGTATTTT. This gives the protein CASSLAEVDTQYF.

The gene calls are TRBV4-2 and TRBJ1-2, with D unclear. The CDR3 length is 15 residues. CDR1 is LGHNA and CDR2 is YNFKEQ in the germline V gene. V was clipped by 4 bases and J by 3 bases, with 15 bases between them. The CDR3 DNA is TGTGCCAGCAGCCGATGGTCAGGTGGTGACTATGGCTACACCTTC. Translation: CASSRWSGGDYGYTF.

The chain has TRBV28 and TRBJ1-5, with D unclear. V dropped 5 bases and J dropped 4 bases, with 9 bases sitting between them. This CDR3 comprises 13 residues. Germline CDR1 and CDR2: MDHEN and SYDVKM. The CDR3 DNA follows: TGTGCCAGCAGTCCGGGGTCGAATCAGCCCCAGCATTTT. It is translated as CASSPGSNQPQHF.

The chain couples TRBV6-1 to TRBJ1-4; 10 bases are a match to TRBD1. The CDR3 is 16 residues long. The germline V gene has CDR1 MNHNS and CDR2 SASEGT. J was trimmed by 6 bases and V by 0 bases; bases with no gene match: 4. Here the CDR3 DNA reads TGTGCCAGCAGTGAAGCTCCCGGGACAGGGGATGAAAAACTGTTTTTT. It codes for CASSEAPGTGDEKLFF.

There are a few counts of this clone. The chain uses TRBV15 and TRBJ2-3, with 14 bases identical to TRBD2. This CDR3 is built from 16 residues. Unmatched junction bases numbered 5, after V lost 5 bases and J lost 4 bases. The germline V gene encodes CDR1 LNHNV and CDR2 YYDKDF (reference sequence). The CDR3 nucleotides are TGTGCCACCAGCGGTCGACTAGCGGGGGGGGCAGATACGCAGTATTTT. This sequence encodes CATSGRLAGGADTQYF.

The chain couples TRBV27 to TRBJ1-1, with no clear D. The length of the CDR3 is 13 residues. V lost 4 bases, J lost 1 base, and 7 bases lay in between. The germline gives CDR1 MNHEY, CDR2 SMNVEV (reference sequence). The CDR3 is CASSYRGNTEAFF. CDR3 nucleotide sequence: TGTGCCAGCAGTTACCGGGGGAACACTGAAGCTTTCTTT.

V and J are TRBV5-6 and TRBJ1-1; the match to TRBD1 covers 10 bases. The germline CDR1 and CDR2 sequences are SGHDT and YYEEEE. This CDR3 region has 16 residues. The V gene end was trimmed by 2 bases and the J gene end by 3 bases; junction bases not matched to a gene: 7. The CDR3 DNA reads as TGTGCCAGCAGCTTAGACAGGGGGCGCAGGGACACTGAAGCTTTCTTT. Residues: CASSLDRGRRDTEAFF.

This chain uses TRBV27 with TRBJ2-3, with a possible D match to TRBD1 (5 bases). Trimming shortened V by 4 bases and J by 1 base, and 15 bases separated the two germline ends. CDR1 is MNHEY and CDR2 is SMNVEV in the germline V gene (reference sequence). The CDR3 is made up of 16 amino acids. Here the CDR3 DNA reads TGTGCCAGCAGTTCCCCCCAGGGCCTGCGCACAGATACGCAGTATTTT. This translates into CASSSPQGLRTDTQYF.

The V call is TRBV20-1, the J call TRBJ2-3, with D unresolved. V lost 5 bases to trimming and J lost 5 bases, with 5 bases between them. The CDR3 loop spans 10 amino acids. Per germline, CDR1 DFQATT and CDR2 SNEGSKA (reference sequence). The CDR3 protein is CSAPRDTQYF. CDR3 nucleotide sequence: TGCAGTGCTCCCCGAGATACGCAGTATTTT.

This chain uses TRBV7-2 with TRBJ2-3, with TRBD2 matching 11 bases. V was pared by 4 bases and J by 6 bases, with 15 bases of the junction left unmatched. Germline lookup yields CDR1 SGHTA and CDR2 FQGNSA. This CDR3 contains 18 residues. This chain's CDR3 is CASSSLPTTSGVRDTQYF. DNA for the CDR3: TGTGCCAGCAGCTCACTACCGACGACTAGCGGGGTACGTGATACGCAGTATTTT.

V is TRBV7-6 and J is TRBJ1-1, with 7 bases that match TRBD1. The CDR3 is 14 residues long. J lost 9 bases, V lost 5 bases, and 12 bases had no gene match. Germline loops: CDR1 SGHVS, CDR2 FNYEAQ. This chain's CDR3 is CASSAQPGQFQAFF. CDR3 nucleotides: TGTGCCAGCAGCGCCCAGCCGGGACAGTTCCAAGCTTTCTTT.

The chain uses TRBV30 and TRBJ1-1; TRBD1 might be the D (6 bases). This CDR3 contains 17 residues. Germline V gene sequence: CDR1 GTSNPN, CDR2 SVGIG (reference sequence). V was trimmed by 5 bases and J by 1 base, leaving 23 bases between them. CDR3 protein: CAWDASPPGARNTEAFF. DNA for the CDR3: TGTGCCTGGGACGCATCCCCACCAGGGGCTAGGAACACTGAAGCTTTCTTT.

V usage is TRBV9 and J usage is TRBJ1-4; TRBD1 matches 12 bases. Germline trimming cut 3 bases from V and 7 bases from J; bases unmatched to any gene: 4. The germline V gene has CDR1 SGDLS and CDR2 YYNGEE. This CDR3 spans 15 amino acids. CDR3: CASSAPGQGAEKLFF. Here the CDR3 DNA reads TGTGCCAGCAGCGCCCCGGGACAGGGGGCTGAAAAACTGTTTTTT. Together with reference TRBV9 and TRBJ1-4, the CDR3 gives the full variable domain: DSGVTQTPKHLITATGQRVTLRCSPRSGDLSVYWYQQSLDQGLQFLIQYYNGEERAKGNILERFSAQQFPDLHSELNLSSLELGDSALYFCASSAPGQGAEKLFFGSGTQLSVL.

V and J are TRBV6-5 and TRBJ1-6; no clear D gene. Trimming shortened V by 2 bases and J by 5 bases, and 10 bases separated the two germline ends. Germline V gives CDR1 MNHEY, CDR2 SVGAGI. The CDR3 is 15 residues long. In nucleotides, the CDR3 is TGTGCCAGCAGTTACGGCAGGAATAATAATTCACCCCTCCACTTT. This codes for CASSYGRNNNSPLHF.

The rearrangement uses TRBV5-1 and TRBJ2-5; 13 bases are a match to TRBD2. CDR1 SGHRS and CDR2 YFSETQ come from the germline V gene. This CDR3 spans 17 amino acids. V gave up 4 bases and J gave up 3 bases; unmatched junction bases: 9. The CDR3 DNA reads TGCGCCAGCAGCCTGAGACTAGCGGGGGGCATCAAAGAGACCCAGTACTTC. This gives the protein CASSLRLAGGIKETQYF.

The chain recombines TRBV9 with TRBJ2-7; 8 positions match TRBD1. The CDR3 length is 15 residues. Looked up from germline, CDR1 is SGDLS and CDR2 is YYNGEE. V shed 4 bases, J shed 0 bases, and the junction held 6 bases outside the gene matches. The CDR3 DNA reads TGTGCCAGCAGCACAATACAGGGGGGCTCCTACGAGCAGTACTTC. This translates into CASSTIQGGSYEQYF.

V is TRBV11-2 and J is TRBJ1-3; 9 bases align to TRBD1. The V segment lost 4 bases and the J segment 4 bases; nucleotides outside the gene matches: 5. From germline, CDR1 is SGHAT and CDR2 FQNNGV. The CDR3 extends over 15 amino acids. This CDR3 reads CASSSPGQGGNTIYF. The CDR3 nucleotides are TGTGCCAGCAGCTCCCCGGGACAGGGCGGAAACACCATATATTTT. Together with reference TRBV11-2 and TRBJ1-3, the CDR3 gives the full variable domain: EAGVAQSPRYKIIEKRQSVAFWCNPISGHATLYWYQQILGQGPKLLIQFQNNGVVDDSQLPKDRFSAERLKGVDSTLKIQPAKLEDSAVYLCASSSPGQGGNTIYFGEGSWLTVV.

This chain uses TRBV7-8 with TRBJ2-3; 8 bases line up with TRBD1. The V gene's germline CDR1 is SGHVS and CDR2 FQNEAQ. The CDR3 is made up of 16 amino acids. The J segment lost 0 bases and the V segment lost 5 bases, leaving 7 bases of the junction unmatched. The CDR3 sequence: CASSKRQGWSTDTQYF. The CDR3 DNA sequence: TGTGCCAGCAGCAAAAGACAGGGGTGGAGCACAGATACGCAGTATTTT.

This rearrangement joins TRBV7-2 to TRBJ1-2; no firm D call. Trimming stripped 5 bases from V and 8 bases from J, with 12 bases between. Germline lookup yields CDR1 SGHTA and CDR2 FQGNSA. The CDR3 contains 12 residues. In nucleotides, the CDR3 is TGTGCCAGCAGCGTACTTAGGAGCGGCTACACCTTC. Protein: CASSVLRSGYTF.

The chain carries TRBV11-2 and TRBJ1-6, with D hard to call. The CDR3 totals 14 residues. Trimming pared 4 bases from V and 6 bases from J, leaving 10 bases between. The germline CDR1 and CDR2 sequences are SGHAT and FQNNGV. CDR3 in amino acids: CASSSRVLNSPLHF. The DNA of the CDR3 is TGTGCCAGCAGCTCGCGGGTGCTTAATTCACCCCTCCACTTT. The full variable domain, its missing parts supplied by reference TRBV11-2 and TRBJ1-6, is EAGVAQSPRYKIIEKRQSVAFWCNPISGHATLYWYQQILGQGPKLLIQFQNNGVVDDSQLPKDRFSAERLKGVDSTLKIQPAKLEDSAVYLCASSSRVLNSPLHFGNGTRLTVT.

The chain has TRBV6-5 and TRBJ2-2, with D possibly being TRBD1 (6 bases). Germline V gene sequence: CDR1 MNHEY, CDR2 SVGAGI. With 5 bases removed from V and 2 bases from J, the gap between germline ends came to 12 bases. The CDR3 contains 15 residues. CDR3 amino acids: CASSHYRVNTGELFF. Here the CDR3 DNA reads TGTGCCAGCAGTCACTACAGGGTAAACACCGGGGAGCTGTTTTTT.

This chain connects TRBV7-8 to TRBJ2-7; 14 bases line up with TRBD2. Per the germline V gene, CDR1 is SGHVS and CDR2 is FQNEAQ. J lost 2 bases, V lost 4 bases, and 13 bases had no gene match. The CDR3 runs to 19 residues. CDR3 residues: CASSSADGLAGGPTYEQYF. CDR3 nucleotides: TGTGCCAGCAGCTCTGCCGACGGACTAGCGGGGGGCCCTACCTACGAGCAGTACTTC.

The V and J genes are TRBV10-1 and TRBJ2-2; TRBD1 matches 9 bases. The CDR3 length is 15 residues. Germline V gene sequence: CDR1 WNHNN, CDR2 SYGVQD (reference sequence). The ends lost 4 bases at V and 4 bases at J; junction bases unmatched: 4. In nucleotides, the CDR3 is TGCGCCAGCAGTGCGGGACAGGGCCGCACCGGGGAGCTGTTTTTT. Residues: CASSAGQGRTGELFF.

This chain links TRBV19 with TRBJ1-4, with 9 bases lining up with TRBD1. The V segment lost 6 bases and the J segment 1 base; nucleotides outside the gene matches: 12. Per germline, CDR1 LNHDA and CDR2 SQIVND (reference sequence). This CDR3 is built from 18 residues. The CDR3 region has the DNA TGTGCCAGTAGACAGAGGGGACAGGGAAAGTTAACTAATGAAAAACTGTTTTTT. Translated: CASRQRGQGKLTNEKLFF.

The chain uses TRBV15 and TRBJ2-1, with 7 bases matching TRBD2. The CDR3 spans 14 residues. Germline V gene sequence: CDR1 LNHNV, CDR2 YYDKDF (reference sequence). V dropped 0 bases and J dropped 7; count of bases not matched to a gene: 3. CDR3 nucleotide sequence: TGTGCCACCAGCAGAGAGGTCGGGGGGAATGAGCAGTTCTTC. It translates to CATSREVGGNEQFF.

V gene TRBV6-5 combines with J gene TRBJ2-5, with D possibly TRBD2 on 6 matching bases. Trimming left V 8 bases short and J 5 bases short, with 6 bases between. This CDR3 is 10 amino acids long. Germline V gene sequence: CDR1 MNHEY, CDR2 SVGAGI. CDR3 nucleotides: TGTGCCAGCGGGAGGGAGACCCAGTACTTC. Encoded protein: CASGRETQYF.

The rearrangement links TRBV7-8 to TRBJ1-1; a possible D gene is TRBD1 (5 bases). CDR3 length: 16 residues. The V gene's germline CDR1 is SGHVS and CDR2 FQNEAQ. V lost 5 bases and J lost 0, with 16 bases in between. This CDR3 reads CASSLRQTAMNTEAFF. In DNA form, the CDR3 reads TGTGCCAGCAGCCTTCGACAGACTGCCATGAACACTGAAGCTTTCTTT. The full variable domain, with the rest looked up from reference TRBV7-8 and TRBJ1-1, is GAGVSQSPRYKVAKRGQDVALRCDPISGHVSLFWYQQALGQGPEFLTYFQNEAQLDKSGLPSDRFFAERPEGSVSTLKIQRTQQEDSAVYLCASSLRQTAMNTEAFFGQGTRLTVV.